This T cell receptor (beta chain) was profiled in a study of response to subunit inactivated influenza vaccine. Findings of the study overall: Few new T cells, the authors suggested, are recruited by each seasonal influenza vaccination.

With 1 base removed from V and 7 bases from J, the gap between germline ends came to 5 bases. Germline-derived CDR1 and CDR2 are MNHNS and SASEGT. The CDR3 totals 11 residues. A single record per CDR3 protein comes from TCRdb applying MiXCR to the RT-PCR reads. The data contain 700,000 to 900,000 distinct CDR3 sequences, 21% of them singletons. This clonotype was seen ten or more times. Its antigen is currently unknown. The sequencing used PBMCs from blood, collected 4 to 6 days after vaccination. This receptor was identified in a man between 50 and 59 years old who received an inactivated influenza vaccine. The chain recombines TRBV6-1 with TRBJ2-7; D not certain. The CDR3 bases are TGTGCCAGCAGTGAAGTCGGGGAGCAGTACTTC. Translated, it gives CASSEVGEQYF.